This T cell receptor (beta chain) was observed in a study of blood T cell repertoires in COVID-19. Study overall: Samples representing acute and convalescent COVID-19 were sourced from the United States, Italy and Spain.

CDR3 length: 21 residues. The germline gives CDR1 LGHDT, CDR2 YNNKEL (reference sequence). The trim removed 1 base at V and 0 bases at J, leaving 13 bases unmatched. This table comes from immunoSEQ multiplex PCR, and its TCRdb copy is limited to in-frame clones, with some not included. The table includes about 110,000 clones, 82% detected once. Sequenced sample: peripheral blood. This chain joins TRBV3-1 (or the pseudogene TRBV3-2) and TRBJ2-1; 12 bases are a match to TRBD2. This receptor was obtained from a woman aged 60-75 years with acute or convalescent COVID-19. The CDR3 sequence is CASSQGILLAGGQSSYNEQFF. DNA of the CDR3: TGTGCCAGCAGCCAAGGGATTTTACTAGCGGGGGGACAAAGCTCCTACAATGAGCAGTTCTTC.